The 11 T cell receptor beta chains given below trace back to one sample, sequenced in a study of response to subunit inactivated influenza vaccine. TCRdb ran MiXCR on the RT-PCR reads and lists one entry per CDR3 protein. The sample includes some 640,000 distinct CDR3 sequences, roughly 14% seen only once; the top ten take 5.5% to 8%. The input for sequencing was PBMCs from blood, taken 14 to 15 days before vaccination. These receptors all come from a man aged 45-65 years who received an inactivated influenza vaccine.

This clonotype was seen more than once but under ten times. The chain uses TRBV5-6 and TRBJ1-5; D possibly corresponds to TRBD1 (6 bases). V was cut by 4 bases and J by 6 bases, with 17 bases left in between. The CDR3 is 15 residues long. Germline CDR1 reads SGHDT; CDR2 reads YYEEEE. CDR3 protein: CASSARGGLGQPQHF. DNA of the CDR3: TGTGCCAGCAGCGCAAGAGGGGGACTCGGTCAGCCCCAGCATTTT.

The chain recombines TRBV5-1 with TRBJ2-1, with a weak D call TRBD1 (5 bases). Per the germline V gene, CDR1 is SGHRS and CDR2 is YFSETQ. This CDR3 is built from 17 residues. The germline V and J ends were trimmed by 2 bases and 6 bases, with 21 bases remaining between them. The DNA of the CDR3 is TGCGCCAGCAGCTTTGACGGCCTTAGTCTAGGGGCCAATGAGCAGTTCTTC. Translating gives CASSFDGLSLGANEQFF.

This clonotype was observed a few times. The chain is built from TRBV5-4 and TRBJ2-1; D gene uncertain. The CDR3 sequence is 12 residues long. Germline V gives CDR1 SGHNT, CDR2 YYREEE (reference sequence). V lost 4 bases, J lost 6 bases, and 8 bases lay in between. The CDR3 DNA reads TGTGCCAGCAGCCTGGACGCCAATGAGCAGTTCTTC. It yields the protein CASSLDANEQFF.

This chain joins TRBV6-5 and TRBJ1-6; 8 bases match TRBD1. In germline, CDR1 is MNHEY, CDR2 SVGAGI. Trimming at V came to 3 bases and at J to 7 bases, leaving 8 bases not matched to a gene. There are 16 residues in the CDR3. CDR3 bases: TGTGCCAGCAGTTATATAGGACAGGGAGGAAATTCACCCCTCCACTTT. Protein sequence: CASSYIGQGGNSPLHF.

The chain carries TRBV10-3 and TRBJ1-1; 10 nucleotides agree with TRBD1. V gave up 4 bases and J gave up 3 bases; unmatched junction bases: 2. This CDR3 spans 14 amino acids. Germline CDR1 reads ENHRY; CDR2 reads SYGVKD. Here the CDR3 DNA reads TGTGCCATCAGTGGGGACAGGGGCGACACTGAAGCTTTCTTT. Its protein product is CAISGDRGDTEAFF.

This clonotype appeared a few times. The chain has TRBV12-3 or TRBV12-4 and TRBJ1-1; D is ambiguous. The CDR3 extends over 11 amino acids. V gave up 4 bases and J gave up 8 bases, with 8 bases separating them. The DNA of the CDR3 is TGTGCCAGCAGTTCCACACACGAAGCTTTCTTT. Amino acids: CASSSTHEAFF.

This rearrangement joins TRBV5-1 to TRBJ1-6; D is unclear. The CDR3 spans 15 residues. CDR1 and CDR2 from the germline V gene are SGHRS and YFSETQ. V was cut by 3 bases and J by 7 bases, with 14 bases left in between. The CDR3 nucleotides are TGCGCCAGCAGCTACACGGGTCTAGGGAATTCACCCCTCCACTTT. Translation: CASSYTGLGNSPLHF.

The rearrangement joins TRBV3-1 to TRBJ2-2; tentative D call: TRBD1 (6 bases). In germline, CDR1 is LGHDT, CDR2 YNNKEL (reference sequence). V lost 5 bases and J lost 4, with 11 bases in between. The CDR3 sequence is 14 residues long. The CDR3 DNA is TGTGCCAGCAGCATGCGGACAGCCACCGGGGAGCTGTTTTTT. As protein: CASSMRTATGELFF.

V gene TRBV5-1 combines with J gene TRBJ1-1; 7 nucleotides match TRBD1. Germline CDR1 reads SGHRS; CDR2 reads YFSETQ. J gave up 5 bases and V 4 bases, and 5 bases lay outside the gene matches. This CDR3 is 13 amino acids long. CDR3 loop: CASSPTGPTEAFF. Here the CDR3 DNA reads TGCGCCAGCAGCCCGACAGGGCCTACTGAAGCTTTCTTT.

Concerning this clonotype itself: A single base separates this from a much larger clone, so it may be a read error. The CDR3 protein is CASSDQTGNTGELFF. In DNA form, the CDR3 reads TGTGCCAGCAGTGACCAAACAGGGAACACCGGGGAGCTGTTTTTT. The chain joins TRBV12-3 or TRBV12-4 to TRBJ2-2; possibly TRBD1 for D (5 bases). This CDR3 contains 15 residues. V was shortened by 5 bases and J by 1 base, with 11 bases between the two germline ends.

This chain uses TRBV20-1 with TRBJ2-2; D is unresolved. Germline lookup yields CDR1 DFQATT and CDR2 SNEGSKA (reference sequence). The length of the CDR3 is 13 residues. V gave up 1 base and J gave up 0 bases, with 3 bases separating them. The CDR3 DNA reads TGCAGTGCTAGAGGGGCGAACACCGGGGAGCTGTTTTTT. As protein: CSARGANTGELFF.